The clone carrying this T cell receptor beta chain was seen many times. Its matching antigen is unknown. The lymph nodes were axillary draining lymph nodes from breast cancer patients. The entry originates in a study of breast tumors, draining lymph nodes, adjacent tissues. MiXCR, run by TCRdb on the multiplex PCR reads, gives a single entry per CDR3 protein. This table holds some 130,000 distinct CDR3 sequences, 21% found once. This CDR3 comprises 17 residues. The V gene's germline CDR1 is MGHDK and CDR2 SYGVNS. V lost 2 bases and J 3 bases, leaving 16 bases between the germline ends. Study-level findings and limits: Tumor repertoires ranked between lymph nodes and nontumor tissue in diversity, with V and J gene preferences. Tumor and nontumor repertoires were significantly more similar in luminal-like than in basal-like breast cancer.

The receptor was derived from a female donor with breast cancer. Some clones in this sample may be carry-over from other donors' samples. The sample consisted of axillary lymph node tissue. The chain is built from TRBV25-1 and TRBJ1-4; no definite D call. CDR3 DNA: TGTGCCAGCAGTGAACCCCCCATGCGGTCAGCTAATGAAAAACTGTTTTTT. As protein: CASSEPPMRSANEKLFF. The variable domain in full, with the rest retrieved from reference TRBV25-1 and TRBJ1-4, is EADIYQTPRYLVIGTGKKITLECSQTMGHDKMYWYQQDPGMELHLIHYSYGVNSTEKGDLSSESTVSRIRTEHFPLTLESARPSHTSQYLCASSEPPMRSANEKLFFGSGTQLSVL.